The following is a TCR beta chain sequence with its context. Its antigen target is currently unknown. The input lacks base qualities; no much larger clone sits a single base away. This record comes from a study of CD8+ T cells in alopecia areata listed by TCRdb under 2018. Turning to the overall study: The treated patients, all with moderate-to-severe alopecia areata, were enrolled in an open-label pilot trial of oral tofacitinib given at 5 to 10 mg twice daily. TCRbeta CDR3 regions were amplified by immunoSEQ multiplex PCR using 35 Vbeta forward and 13 Jbeta reverse primers. Scalp clonality was compared across normal scalp (n=4), patchy alopecia areata scalp (n=8), and alopecia totalis/universalis scalp (n=8). High-throughput TCRbeta sequencing was used to examine T cell clonal expansion in alopecia areata in both the C3H/HeJ mouse model and human patients. RNA came from the PAXgene miRNA kit for fixed scalp, the miRNeasy kit for PBMCs, and the RNeasy kit for mouse skin. Patients on tofacitinib were biopsied at baseline and after 4 and 24 weeks of treatment, and several of the patients also had a later scalp biopsy. Scalp tissue and sorted CD4+ and CD8+ peripheral blood T cells from patchy and totalis/universalis alopecia areata patients and from healthy controls were covered by human TCRbeta sequencing. Patients stayed on tofacitinib for 6 to 18 months and then had 6 months of follow-up off drug so that delayed response and recurrence could be assessed. Disease severity in treated patients was measured with the SALT score, which quantifies the percentage of affected scalp surface area.

What the work shows at the level of the full study, not this receptor alone: Lesional scalp, especially in alopecia totalis/universalis, showed higher clonality and more expanded CD8+ clones than normal scalp, suggesting antigenic drive. Because the treated cohort was small and included a single nonresponder, larger studies are needed to assess links between baseline CD8+ expansion and response. During tofacitinib treatment, many expanded lesional clones stuck around in both scalp and blood, and this persistence may partly explain why relapse happens after treatment is stopped. With tofacitinib, both scalp clonality and the number of expanded CD8+ clones among the top 100 scalp clones went down significantly. Unlike mouse skin, where gammadelta T cells dominate, normal human skin contains resident alphabeta T cells that get sequenced too, which complicates analysis of the scalp TCR repertoire. Compared with mice, TCR sequences shared between patients were less clear, possibly partly because of HLA diversity across the patient population.

From a lookup of the germline V gene, CDR1 and CDR2 are KGHSH and LQKENI. V trim: 8 bases; J trim: 3 bases; unmatched bases: 18. From the cysteine up to the phenylalanine, the CDR3 has a length of 17 residues. Only the CDR3 DNA stays, 51 bases, in frame from base 1. Explained via the paper, the treatment or condition label denotes: oral pan-JAK inhibitor, 5-10 mg twice daily. From alopecia areata patients, peripheral blood was collected along with lesional scalp punch biopsies. PBMCs were isolated by density centrifugation and stained for CD3, CD4 and CD8, after which CD4+ and CD8+ T cells were sorted on a FACSAria. Receptor amplification or capture employed the immunoSEQ multiplex PCR assay. RNA was extracted from all samples and reverse transcribed into cDNA as template for TCR sequencing. SuperScript III was used for first-strand cDNA synthesis, primed with a 2:1 mix of oligo-dT and random hexamers. A synthetic immune receptor repertoire was used to assess amplification bias, and residual bias was removed computationally. The authors' pipeline ran thus. Raw reads were preprocessed to remove errors, and CDR3 was defined by IMGT conventions from the conserved cysteine to phenylalanine. Clonality was computed by normalizing Shannon entropy by log2 of the number of productive unique TCRs and subtracting the result from 1. CD4 or CD8 identity of scalp clones was inferred by cross-referencing scalp TCRbeta sequences with sorted blood CD4 and CD8 repertoires. The source is immuneACCESS, and TCRdb retained only in-frame sequences with V and J called. Part of the clones is not carried over; for the studies checked, unresolved V genes explain less than half of this, and the remainder is unexplained. The V and J calls and the clone size are those of that table, but D and trimming were determined from the DNA. The sample table holds roughly 220,000 clones, of which roughly three fifths were seen once. The ten largest clones add up to over 1% of the sample.

Specimen: CD4+ T cells sorted from blood, collected at approximately week 42, from a patient treated with tofacitinib. This receptor chain uses TRBV18 and TRBJ1-1, with TRBD1 identical over 7 junction bases. The receptor was isolated from a human donor with alopecia areata. Here the CDR3 is given as CASDQQGLFVADTEAFF. The DNA reads TGTGCCAGCGACCAACAGGGGCTTTTCGTCGCGGACACTGAAGCTTTCTTT.